A selection of T cell receptor beta chains follows, all from one sample in a study of T cell repertoires in cytomegalovirus infection. One entry per CDR3 protein results from TCRdb running MiXCR on the reads. The data show some 700,000 distinct CDR3 sequences, roughly 36% seen once. Antigens of these TCRs are unknown. This material consisted of cultured PBMCs, taken from culture after CMV antigen stimulation. These receptor sequences come from a human donor in good health (CMV status not recorded). Some clones in this sample may be carry-over from other donors' samples. CDR3s include the opening cysteine and the closing phenylalanine or tryptophan. D genes are given only for firm matches. The size entry is marked missing in some rows and otherwise reads once, few, many or a size class.

clone size: NA; V gene: TRBV12-3/TRBV12-4; J gene: TRBJ2-7; D gene: TRBD1; CDR3 protein: CASKRQGASYEQYF; CDR3 DNA: TGTGCCAGCAAACGACAGGGGGCGTCCTACGAGCAGTACTTC
clone size: NA; V gene: TRBV5-4; J gene: TRBJ2-3; D gene: NA; CDR3 protein: CASSLGLDRTDTQYF; CDR3 DNA: TGTGCCAGCAGCTTGGGTCTGGACCGCACAGATACGCAGTATTTT
clone size: few; V gene: TRBV6-5; J gene: TRBJ2-7; D gene: NA; CDR3 protein: CASSLSGLPGLQPEQYF; CDR3 DNA: TGTGCCAGCAGTTTGAGTGGGCTCCCCGGCTTACAACCCGAGCAGTACTTC
clone size: few; V gene: TRBV27; J gene: TRBJ1-1; D gene: NA; CDR3 protein: CATSGGDPNTEAFF; CDR3 DNA: TGTGCCACTAGTGGGGGGGATCCGAACACTGAAGCTTTCTTT
clone size: NA; V gene: TRBV12-3/TRBV12-4; J gene: TRBJ2-3; D gene: TRBD2; CDR3 protein: CASGEGSNTDTQYF; CDR3 DNA: TGTGCCAGCGGGGAGGGGAGTAACACAGATACGCAGTATTTT
clone size: NA; V gene: TRBV7-2; J gene: TRBJ2-7; D gene: NA; CDR3 protein: CASSIQSTLGSYEQYF; CDR3 DNA: TGTGCCAGCAGCATACAATCCACTTTGGGGTCCTACGAGCAGTACTTC
clone size: NA; V gene: TRBV29-1; J gene: TRBJ2-7; D gene: NA; CDR3 protein: CSVLIVERDEQYF; CDR3 DNA: TGCAGCGTCCTCATAGTCGAAAGGGACGAGCAGTACTTC
clone size: few; V gene: TRBV7-8; J gene: TRBJ2-1; D gene: NA; CDR3 protein: CASSRLHSYNEQFF; CDR3 DNA: TGTGCCAGCAGCCGACTCCACTCCTACAATGAGCAGTTCTTC
clone size: once; V gene: TRBV20-1; J gene: TRBJ1-2; D gene: TRBD1; CDR3 protein: CSATKGGQASYGYTF; CDR3 DNA: TGCAGTGCCACGAAAGGCGGACAGGCATCCTATGGCTACACCTTC
clone size: few; V gene: TRBV7-9; J gene: TRBJ2-5; D gene: TRBD1; CDR3 protein: CASSLLGTGKETQYF; CDR3 DNA: TGTGCCAGCAGCTTATTGGGGACAGGAAAAGAGACCCAGTACTTC
clone size: few; V gene: TRBV7-8; J gene: TRBJ1-1; D gene: NA; CDR3 protein: CASSPNRDTEAFF; CDR3 DNA: TGTGCCAGCAGCCCGAACAGGGACACTGAAGCTTTCTTT
clone size: NA; V gene: TRBV5-4; J gene: TRBJ1-1; D gene: NA; CDR3 protein: CASSTGQNMNTEAFF; CDR3 DNA: TGTGCCAGCAGCACCGGACAGAACATGAACACTGAAGCTTTCTTT
clone size: NA; V gene: TRBV6-1; J gene: TRBJ1-2; D gene: NA; CDR3 protein: CASTRQNYGYTF; CDR3 DNA: TGTGCCAGCACACGGCAAAACTATGGCTACACCTTC
clone size: few; V gene: TRBV28; J gene: TRBJ2-7; D gene: NA; CDR3 protein: CASGRGTHSYEQYF; CDR3 DNA: TGTGCCAGCGGTAGAGGGACACACTCCTACGAGCAGTACTTC